This T cell receptor (beta chain) is from a study of blood T cells in healthy people across ages. Study-level points and caveats: Naive T cell percentage showed a strong correlation with TCR beta diversity.

A second PCR, run for roughly 7 to 12 cycles, used a sample-barcoded 5' primer plus a J-beta primer mix. In TCRdb, the 5' RACE reads were re-called with MiXCR into one record per CDR3 protein. This table has about 1.1 million distinct CDR3 sequences, less than 45% appearing once. A word on this clonotype: Its antigen is currently unknown.

The CDR3 is made up of 12 amino acids. Trimming pared 6 bases from V and 5 bases from J, leaving 13 bases between. Germline assignment: CDR1 SQVTM and CDR2 ANQGSEA. At least 5 micrograms of total RNA were extracted per sample. This chain uses TRBV29-1 with TRBJ1-1, with a weak D call TRBD1 (5 bases). This receptor was taken from a man between 18 and 29 years old in good health. Sequencing input: blood. The CDR3 nucleotides read TGCAGCGTCCGCGGGGGAGAGACTGAAGCTTTCTTT. It translates to CSVRGGETEAFF.